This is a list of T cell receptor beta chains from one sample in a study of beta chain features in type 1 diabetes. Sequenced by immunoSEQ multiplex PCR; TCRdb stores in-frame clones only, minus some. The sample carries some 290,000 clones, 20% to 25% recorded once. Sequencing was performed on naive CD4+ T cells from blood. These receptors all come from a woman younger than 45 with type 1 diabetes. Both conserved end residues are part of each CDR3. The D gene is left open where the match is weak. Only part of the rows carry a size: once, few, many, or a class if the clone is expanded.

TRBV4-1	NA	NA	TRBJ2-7	CASSQRGKKDEQYF	TGCGCCAGCAGCCAAAGGGGAAAGAAGGACGAGCAGTACTTC
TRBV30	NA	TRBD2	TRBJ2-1	CAWSTGLAGGGDEQFF	TGTGCCTGGAGTACGGGACTAGCGGGAGGGGGGGATGAGCAGTTCTTC
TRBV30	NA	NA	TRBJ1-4	CAWKGPGGTYEKLFF	TGTGCCTGGAAGGGCCCGGGGGGGACCTACGAAAAACTGTTTTTT
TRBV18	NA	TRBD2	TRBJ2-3	CASSQTSDSTDTQYF	TGTGCCAGCTCACAAACTAGCGATAGCACAGATACGCAGTATTTT
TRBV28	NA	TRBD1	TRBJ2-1	CASSPSDREDNEQFF	TGTGCCAGCAGCCCCTCGGACAGGGAGGACAATGAGCAGTTCTTC
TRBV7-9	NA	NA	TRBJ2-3	CASSLIDWGTDTQYF	TGTGCCAGCAGCTTAATCGACTGGGGCACAGATACGCAGTATTTT
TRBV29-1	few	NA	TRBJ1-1	CSVRGTLNTEAFF	TGCAGCGTGCGCGGGACTTTGAACACTGAAGCTTTCTTT
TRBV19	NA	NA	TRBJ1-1	CASADRLSEAFF	TGTGCCAGTGCCGACAGGCTGTCTGAAGCTTTCTTT
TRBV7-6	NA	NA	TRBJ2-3	CASSSGSGRTDTQYF	TGTGCCAGCAGCTCCGGGTCGGGTCGCACAGATACGCAGTATTTT
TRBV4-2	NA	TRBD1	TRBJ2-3	CASSKGDRDTDTQYF	TGTGCCAGCAGCAAGGGGGACAGGGACACAGATACGCAGTATTTT
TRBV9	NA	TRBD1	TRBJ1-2	CASSVGGQGANYGYTF	TGTGCCAGCAGCGTAGGTGGACAGGGAGCTAACTATGGCTACACCTTC
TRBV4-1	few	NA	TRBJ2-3	CASSQGLAQGDTQYF	TGCGCCAGCAGCCAAGGACTCGCCCAGGGGGATACGCAGTATTTT
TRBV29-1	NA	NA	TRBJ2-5	CSVVTGGQETQYF	TGCAGCGTTGTGACAGGCGGACAAGAGACCCAGTACTTC
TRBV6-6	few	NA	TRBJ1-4	CASRQPGHRNEKLFF	TGTGCCAGCAGACAACCGGGACACCGTAATGAAAAACTGTTTTTT
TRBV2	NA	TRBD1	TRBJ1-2	CASSRQGSGYTF	TGTGCCAGCAGCAGACAGGGGAGTGGCTACACCTTC